The 9 T cell receptor beta chains given below trace back to one sample, sequenced in a study of blood T cell repertoires in COVID-19. Data came from immunoSEQ multiplex PCR; TCRdb stores just in-frame clones and leaves some out. The table includes approximately 120,000 clones, approximately 87% detected once. The source material was peripheral blood. The receptors shown here come from a woman aged 60-75 years with acute or convalescent COVID-19.

V and J are TRBV7-2 and TRBJ1-2, with D perhaps TRBD1 (5 bases). CDR3 length: 15 residues. Trimming pared 4 bases from V and 5 bases from J, leaving 17 bases between. The germline CDR1 and CDR2 sequences are SGHTA and FQGNSA. CDR3 in amino acids: CASSSLPTAAYGYTF. The CDR3 DNA follows: TGTGCCAGCAGCTCACTACCGACAGCCGCATATGGCTACACCTTC.

The chain employs TRBV4-1 and TRBJ1-2; the D is unclear. The CDR3 is made up of 15 amino acids. The germline V gene encodes CDR1 MGHRA and CDR2 YSYEKL. The V gene lost 0 bases and the J gene lost 9 bases, with 17 bases spanning the gap. The CDR3 nucleotides are TGCGCCAGCAGCCAAGATCTGAGGTCGGGGAGGAGCTACACCTTC. Its translation is CASSQDLRSGRSYTF.

This chain uses TRBV4-3 with TRBJ2-1, with TRBD2 matching over 7 bases. The CDR3 totals 15 residues. Germline assignment: CDR1 LGHNA and CDR2 YSLEER. The V gene end was trimmed by 0 bases and the J gene end by 5 bases; junction bases not matched to a gene: 4. CDR3 bases: TGCGCCAGCAGCCAAGATTCTAGCGGACACAATGAGCAGTTCTTC. This codes for CASSQDSSGHNEQFF.

The chain recombines TRBV7-3 with TRBJ2-3; TRBD2 aligns across 8 bases. J lost 4 bases, V lost 2 bases, and 5 bases had no gene match. This CDR3 has 15 amino acids. From germline, CDR1 is SGHTA and CDR2 FQGTGA. This chain's CDR3 is CASSLGGGPADTQYF. In nucleotides, the CDR3 is TGTGCCAGCAGCTTAGGCGGGGGGCCCGCAGATACGCAGTATTTT.

V is TRBV9 and J is TRBJ1-4; D is uncertain. The V gene's germline CDR1 is SGDLS and CDR2 YYNGEE. The CDR3 sequence is 15 residues long. Trimming removed 0 bases from V and 1 base from J, with 7 bases in between. CDR3 residues: CASSVGGRTNEKLFF. DNA for the CDR3: TGTGCCAGCAGCGTAGGAGGTAGAACTAATGAAAAACTGTTTTTT.

This chain joins TRBV28 and TRBJ1-1; D not resolved. Germline V gives CDR1 MDHEN, CDR2 SYDVKM. Trimming took 6 bases from V and 5 from J, leaving 16 bases between them. The CDR3 totals 14 residues. CDR3 in amino acids: CASRPGGRLTEAFF. CDR3 coding DNA: TGTGCCAGCAGGCCGGGAGGGCGTTTGACTGAAGCTTTCTTT.

The gene calls are TRBV27 and TRBJ2-1; 12 nucleotides agree with TRBD2. J was trimmed by 8 bases and V by 2 bases; bases with no gene match: 4. The CDR3 spans 15 residues. The germline CDR1 and CDR2 sequences are MNHEY and SMNVEV (reference sequence). In DNA, the CDR3 is TGTGCCAGCAGTTTAGGACTAGCGGGATTGTATGAGCAGTTCTTC. Translating it yields CASSLGLAGLYEQFF.

This chain uses TRBV12-3 or TRBV12-4 with TRBJ1-1; weak D call: TRBD1 (6 bases). V lost 6 bases to trimming and J lost 7 bases, with 9 bases between them. CDR3 length equals 11 residues. CDR3 sequence: CASSDRLEAFF. CDR3 DNA sequence: TGTGCCAGCAGCGACAGGCTTGAAGCTTTCTTT.

The chain is built from TRBV7-9 and TRBJ1-1, with D possibly matching TRBD1 (5 bases). Trimming removed 5 bases from V and 1 base from J, with 17 bases in between. Germline V CDR1 and CDR2: SEHNR, FQNEAQ (reference sequence). This CDR3 comprises 16 residues. The CDR3 DNA reads TGTGCCAGCAGCCCCGGGGGGGGGAGCGGGAACACTGAAGCTTTCTTT. Its protein product is CASSPGGGSGNTEAFF. The whole variable domain, filled in from reference TRBV7-9 and TRBJ1-1, reads DTGVSQNPRHKITKRGQNVTFRCDPISEHNRLYWYRQTLGQGPEFLTYFQNEAQLEKSRLLSDRFSAERPKGSFSTLEIQRTEQGDSAMYLCASSPGGGSGNTEAFFGQGTRLTVV.